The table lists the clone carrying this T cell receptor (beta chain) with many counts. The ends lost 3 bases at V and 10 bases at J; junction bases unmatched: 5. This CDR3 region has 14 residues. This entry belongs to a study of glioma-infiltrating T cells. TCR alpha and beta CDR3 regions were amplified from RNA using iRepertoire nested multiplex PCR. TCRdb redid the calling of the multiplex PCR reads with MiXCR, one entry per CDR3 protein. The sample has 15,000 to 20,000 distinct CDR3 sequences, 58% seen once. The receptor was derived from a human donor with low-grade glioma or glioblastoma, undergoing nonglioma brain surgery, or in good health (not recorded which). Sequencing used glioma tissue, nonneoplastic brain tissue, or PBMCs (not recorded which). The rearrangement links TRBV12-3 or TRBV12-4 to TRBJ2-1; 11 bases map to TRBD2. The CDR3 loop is CASSLGSGGEEQFF. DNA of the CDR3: TGTGCCAGCAGTTTGGGTAGCGGGGGGGAAGAGCAGTTCTTC.